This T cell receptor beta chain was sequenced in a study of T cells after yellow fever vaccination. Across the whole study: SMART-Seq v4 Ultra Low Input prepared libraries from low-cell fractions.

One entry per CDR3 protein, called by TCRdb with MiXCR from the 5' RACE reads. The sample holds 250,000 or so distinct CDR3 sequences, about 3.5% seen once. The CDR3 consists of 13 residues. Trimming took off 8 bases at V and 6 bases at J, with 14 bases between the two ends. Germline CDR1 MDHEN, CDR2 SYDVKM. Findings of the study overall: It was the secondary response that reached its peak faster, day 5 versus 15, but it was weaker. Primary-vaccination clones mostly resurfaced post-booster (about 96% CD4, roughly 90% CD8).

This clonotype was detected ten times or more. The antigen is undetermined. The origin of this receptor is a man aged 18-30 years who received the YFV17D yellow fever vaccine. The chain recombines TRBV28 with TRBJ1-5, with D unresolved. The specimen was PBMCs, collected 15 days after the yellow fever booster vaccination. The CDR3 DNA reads TGTGCCAGCCTTTCTCTGTTGGGTCAGCCCCAGCATTTT. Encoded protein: CASLSLLGQPQHF. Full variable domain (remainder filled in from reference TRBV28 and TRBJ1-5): DVKVTQSSRYLVKRTGEKVFLECVQDMDHENMFWYRQDPGLGLRLIYFSYDVKMKEKGDIPEGYSVSREKKERFSLILESASTNQTSMYLCASLSLLGQPQHFGDGTRLSIL.